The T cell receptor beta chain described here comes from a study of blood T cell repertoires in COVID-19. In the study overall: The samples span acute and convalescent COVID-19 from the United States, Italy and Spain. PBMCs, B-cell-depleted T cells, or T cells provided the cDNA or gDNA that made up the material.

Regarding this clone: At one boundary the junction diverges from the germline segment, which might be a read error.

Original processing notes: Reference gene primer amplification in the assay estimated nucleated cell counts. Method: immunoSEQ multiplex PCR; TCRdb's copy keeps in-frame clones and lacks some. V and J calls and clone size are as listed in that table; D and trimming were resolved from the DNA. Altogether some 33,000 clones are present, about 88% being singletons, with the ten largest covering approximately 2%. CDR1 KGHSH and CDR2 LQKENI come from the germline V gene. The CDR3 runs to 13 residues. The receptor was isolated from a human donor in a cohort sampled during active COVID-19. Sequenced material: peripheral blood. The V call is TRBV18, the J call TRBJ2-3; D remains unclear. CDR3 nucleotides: TGTGCCAGCTCACCACCGAGCACGGATACGCAGTATTTT. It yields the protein CASSPPSTDTQYF.